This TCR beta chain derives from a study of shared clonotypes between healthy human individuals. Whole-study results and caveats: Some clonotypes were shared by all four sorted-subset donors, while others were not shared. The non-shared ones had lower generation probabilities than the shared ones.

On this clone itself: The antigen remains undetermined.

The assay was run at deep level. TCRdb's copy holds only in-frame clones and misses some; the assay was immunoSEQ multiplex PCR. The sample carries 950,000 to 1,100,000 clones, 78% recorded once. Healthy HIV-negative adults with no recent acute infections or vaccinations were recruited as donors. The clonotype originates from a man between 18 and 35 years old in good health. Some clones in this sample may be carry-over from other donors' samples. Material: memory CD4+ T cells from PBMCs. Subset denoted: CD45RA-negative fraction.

DNA for the CDR3: TGTGCCAGCAGCGTAGGGCTAGCGGGAGGAGAAGAGACCCAGTACTTC. Its translation is CASSVGLAGGEETQYF. V is TRBV9 and J is TRBJ2-5, with TRBD2 matching over 11 bases. The CDR3 length is 16 residues. V was pared by 0 bases and J by 3 bases, with 4 bases of the junction left unmatched. The V gene's germline CDR1 is SGDLS and CDR2 YYNGEE. The whole variable domain, remainder taken from reference TRBV9 and TRBJ2-5, is DSGVTQTPKHLITATGQRVTLRCSPRSGDLSVYWYQQSLDQGLQFLIQYYNGEERAKGNILERFSAQQFPDLHSELNLSSLELGDSALYFCASSVGLAGGEETQYFGPGTRLLVL.